This T cell receptor (beta chain) is drawn from a study of control samples from healthy donors and cancer patients. With 1 base clipped from V and 5 bases from J, the junction kept 16 bases outside the gene matches. CDR1 is SEHNR, CDR2 FQNEAQ, per germline (reference sequence). This CDR3 region has 18 residues. TCRdb's copy holds only in-frame clones and misses some; the assay was immunoSEQ multiplex PCR. The table shows about 130,000 clones, with roughly 92% occurring only once. This TCR was recovered from a man aged 18 to 29 in good health. The rearrangement joins TRBV7-9 to TRBJ2-5, with 7 bases aligning to TRBD2. The sequenced material came from blood. CDR3 coding DNA: TGTGCCAGCAGCTTAGACTTGAAATCGGACCCCGGGGGGGAGACCCAGTACTTC. It encodes CASSLDLKSDPGGETQYF.